The 19 T cell receptor beta chains below all came from one sample that was sequenced in a study of T cells in Graves' hyperthyroidism and ophthalmopathy. The CDR3 regions of TCR beta were amplified from RNA transcripts. RT-PCR in the first round (using the HTBI primer set) targeted the TCR CDR3. Via MiXCR, TCRdb re-called the multiplex PCR reads, giving one row per CDR3 protein. The repertoire holds roughly 300,000 distinct CDR3 sequences, with roughly 21% as singletons. The sequenced sample was blood. The receptor set was obtained from a woman aged 45 to 65 with Graves' hyperthyroidism.

This clonotype was recorded at least ten times. The J gene is TRBJ2-7, the V gene TRBV30, with D maybe TRBD1 (5 bases). This CDR3 region has 13 residues. From germline, CDR1 is GTSNPN and CDR2 SVGIG (reference sequence). The V end was cut by 2 bases, the J end by 2 bases, with 10 bases between. Written as DNA, the CDR3 is TGTGCCTGGAGTAAGGCAGGGCCCTACGAGCAGTACTTC. It translates to CAWSKAGPYEQYF. Filled out from reference TRBV30 and TRBJ2-7, the complete variable domain reads SQTIHQWPATLVQPVGSPLSLECTVEGTSNPNLYWYRQAAGRGLQLLFYSVGIGQISSEVPQNLSASRPQDRQFILSSKKLLLSDSGFYLCAWSKAGPYEQYFGPGTRLTVT.

The sample holds a few counts of this clonotype. This chain joins TRBV28 and TRBJ1-3, with 7 positions matching TRBD1. CDR3 length: 17 amino acids. V was pared by 5 bases and J by 0 bases, with 10 bases of the junction left unmatched. From germline, CDR1 is MDHEN and CDR2 SYDVKM. The CDR3: CASSLRTGASSGNTIYF. The CDR3 DNA sequence: TGTGCCAGCAGTCTGAGGACAGGTGCAAGCTCTGGAAACACCATATATTTT.

In DNA, the CDR3 is TGTGCCAGTATCCCCCTAGCGGGGGGGATCGGTGAGCAGTTCTTC. This encodes CASIPLAGGIGEQFF. The V call is TRBV19, the J call TRBJ2-1, with 12 bases lining up with TRBD2. Trimming cost V 7 bases and J 9 bases; bases outside gene matches: 10. The CDR3 is 15 amino acids. The germline V gene has CDR1 LNHDA and CDR2 SQIVND (reference sequence).

This clonotype was counted at least ten times. V usage is TRBV11-3 and J usage is TRBJ1-3; D ambiguous. Germline V gene lookup returns CDR1 SGHNT and CDR2 YENEEA. V was trimmed by 3 bases and J by 1 base, leaving 4 bases between them. The CDR3 has 13 residues. DNA of the CDR3: TGTGCCAGCAGCTTCACTTCTGGAAACACCATATATTTT. Its protein product is CASSFTSGNTIYF. The complete variable domain, with remaining parts taken from reference TRBV11-3 and TRBJ1-3, reads EAGVVQSPRYKIIEKKQPVAFWCNPISGHNTLYWYLQNLGQGPELLIRYENEEAVDDSQLPKDRFSAERLKGVDSTLKIQPAELGDSAVYLCASSFTSGNTIYFGEGSWLTVV.

This clonotype was detected ten times or more. The chain has TRBV5-1 and TRBJ1-2; unclear D gene. Looked up from germline, CDR1 is SGHRS and CDR2 is YFSETQ. V was shortened by 1 base and J by 8 bases, with 15 bases between the two germline ends. The CDR3 is made up of 14 amino acids. CDR3 protein: CASSLSPGLEGYTF. Here the CDR3 DNA reads TGCGCCAGCAGCTTGTCTCCGGGCTTGGAGGGCTACACCTTC.

This clonotype was detected ten times or more. The V call is TRBV12-3 or TRBV12-4, the J call TRBJ1-5; 10 bases are shared with TRBD1. The length of the CDR3 is 18 residues. V shed 6 bases and J 7 bases; nucleotides not matched to a gene: 18. As DNA, the CDR3 is TGTGCCAGCAGCAACCGGGACAGGGGCTATGAGGGTTGGCAGCCCCAGCATTTT. It yields the protein CASSNRDRGYEGWQPQHF.

This clonotype was counted between two and nine times. This chain uses TRBV4-1 with TRBJ1-1; the match to TRBD1 covers 8 bases. Per the germline V gene, CDR1 is MGHRA and CDR2 is YSYEKL. The CDR3 loop spans 14 amino acids. Trimming cost V 3 bases and J 4 bases; bases outside gene matches: 4. As DNA, the CDR3 is TGCGCCAGCAGCCAGCAGGGGGCGAGCACTGAAGCTTTCTTT. Translated, it gives CASSQQGASTEAFF.

This sequence joins TRBV15 and TRBJ2-3; D may be TRBD2 (6 bases). With 0 bases removed from V and 0 bases from J, the gap between germline ends came to 10 bases. This CDR3 is 16 amino acids long. Germline lookup yields CDR1 LNHNV and CDR2 YYDKDF (reference sequence). CDR3 sequence: CATSRDRRGSTDTQYF. In DNA form, the CDR3 reads TGTGCCACCAGCAGAGATCGGCGGGGTAGCACAGATACGCAGTATTTT. Full variable domain (missing parts from reference TRBV15 and TRBJ2-3): DAMVIQNPRYQVTQFGKPVTLSCSQTLNHNVMYWYQQKSSQAPKLLFHYYDKDFNNEADTPDNFQSRRPNTSFCFLDIRSPGLGDTAMYLCATSRDRRGSTDTQYFGPGTRLTVL.

The chain uses TRBV28 and TRBJ2-5; 8 positions agree with TRBD1. The V gene's germline CDR1 is MDHEN and CDR2 SYDVKM. CDR3 length: 15 amino acids. The ends lost 3 bases at V and 1 base at J; junction bases unmatched: 4. As DNA, the CDR3 is TGTGCCAGCAGTTTGGCTACAGGGGGCCAAGAGACCCAGTACTTC. It is translated as CASSLATGGQETQYF.

This clonotype was seen once. Its ends do not fully match the called genes, so a read error is possible. This chain connects TRBV7-6 to TRBJ2-3; the match to TRBD1 covers 7 bases. The CDR3 loop spans 14 amino acids. In germline, CDR1 is SGHVS, CDR2 FNYEAQ. This CDR3 reads CASSLAGGRDTRYF. The CDR3 DNA follows: TGTGCCAGCAGCTTAGCAGGGGGCAGGGATACGCGGTATTTT.

This clonotype was observed many times. In nucleotides, the CDR3 is TGTGCCAGCAGCCTAAATCCGGGACAGACTTCGCAAGAGACCCAGTACTTC. It specifies CASSLNPGQTSQETQYF. V and J are TRBV6-2 or TRBV6-3 and TRBJ2-5; TRBD1 matches 7 bases. The germline V gene encodes CDR1 MNHEY and CDR2 SVGEGT. This CDR3 spans 17 amino acids. V was pared by 6 bases and J by 2 bases, with 15 bases of the junction left unmatched.

There are many counts of this clonotype. The V call is TRBV12-3 or TRBV12-4, the J call TRBJ2-7; 12 positions match TRBD2. The CDR3 totals 15 residues. The ends lost 6 bases at V and 2 bases at J; junction bases unmatched: 5. The CDR3 region is CASSPSGRVTYEQYF. As DNA, the CDR3 is TGTGCCAGCAGCCCTAGCGGGAGGGTGACCTACGAGCAGTACTTC.

This chain links TRBV12-3 or TRBV12-4 with TRBJ1-5, with unresolved D. The CDR3 runs 13 residues. V lost 3 bases to trimming and J lost 0 bases, with 3 bases between them. The CDR3 sequence is CASSFRSNQPQHF. The CDR3 region has the DNA TGTGCCAGCAGTTTCCGTAGCAATCAGCCCCAGCATTTT.

The genes are TRBV29-1 and TRBJ1-5; TRBD1 matches 8 bases. This CDR3 region has 13 residues. V lost 4 bases, J lost 6 bases, and 5 bases stayed unmatched. The germline V gene has CDR1 SQVTM and CDR2 ANQGSEA. The CDR3 loop reads CSVGQGNGQPQHF. The CDR3, as DNA: TGCAGCGTTGGACAGGGGAATGGTCAGCCCCAGCATTTT.

J is TRBJ1-2 and V is TRBV20-1, with D perhaps matching TRBD1 (6 bases). V was clipped by 8 bases and J by 5 bases, with 15 bases between them. Germline V CDR1 and CDR2: DFQATT, SNEGSKA (reference sequence). The CDR3 spans 12 residues. Here the CDR3 reads CSWDRGGYGYTF. CDR3 DNA: TGCAGTTGGGACCGAGGGGGGTATGGCTACACCTTC.

The genes are TRBV20-1 and TRBJ2-3, with a possible D match to TRBD2 (5 bases). The germline V and J ends were trimmed by 2 bases and 6 bases, with 12 bases remaining between them. The CDR3 has 13 amino acids. Germline V gene data show CDR1 as DFQATT and CDR2 as SNEGSKA (reference sequence). CDR3 DNA sequence: TGCAGTGCTAGAAGAAGCGGAAACGATACGCAGTATTTT. It encodes CSARRSGNDTQYF.

This clonotype has ten or more counts. The chain recombines TRBV7-9 with TRBJ2-1; 7 positions match TRBD1. The J segment lost 4 bases and the V segment lost 2 bases, leaving 5 bases of the junction unmatched. The CDR3 is 15 amino acids. CDR1 and CDR2 (germline): SEHNR, FQNEAQ (reference sequence). Written as DNA, the CDR3 is TGTGCCAGCAGCTTACCGGGACAGCCGTACAATGAGCAGTTCTTC. This translates into CASSLPGQPYNEQFF.

This clonotype came up a few times. The rearrangement links TRBV9 to TRBJ2-2, with D tentatively TRBD1 or TRBD2 (5 bases each). V shed 1 base and J shed 2 bases, with 15 bases lying between them. CDR3 size: 17 residues. The germline CDR1 and CDR2 sequences are SGDLS and YYNGEE. The CDR3 coding sequence is TGTGCCAGCAGCGTAAAGAGGGGTGGGGGAAACACCGGGGAGCTGTTTTTT. It encodes CASSVKRGGGNTGELFF.

This clonotype has at least ten counts. This chain uses TRBV27 with TRBJ1-1, with a possible D match to TRBD1 (5 bases). The V gene lost 5 bases and the J gene lost 5 bases, with 21 bases spanning the gap. The CDR3 runs 16 residues. Germline values: CDR1 MNHEY, CDR2 SMNVEV (reference sequence). DNA of the CDR3: TGTGCCAGCAGTCCCCTTAGTGGGACCGTGGGGACTGAAGCTTTCTTT. Translation gives CASSPLSGTVGTEAFF.